Listed below are T cell receptor beta chains from one sample, sequenced in a study of T cells in Graves' hyperthyroidism and ophthalmopathy. TCRdb redid the calling of the multiplex PCR reads with MiXCR, one entry per CDR3 protein. Among fewer than 650,000 distinct CDR3 sequences, 12% to 15% were seen once, and the ten largest hold around 14%. The specimen was blood. These receptors all come from a woman aged 35 to 49 with Graves' hyperthyroidism. The CDR3 runs from the conserved cysteine through the conserved F or W. A D gene is named only where the DNA matches it firmly. Clone size is shown for a subset of rows, as once, few, many or a class of expanded clone.

>TRBJ2-1|NA|TRBV19|few
TGTGCCAGTACCCTAAGGGGGAGCGGTAATGAGCAGTTCTTC
CASTLRGSGNEQFF
>TRBJ1-6|NA|TRBV9|NA
TGTGCCAGCAGCCCACTCGGCACTAATTCACCCCTCCACTTT
CASSPLGTNSPLHF
>TRBJ2-1|TRBD2|TRBV4-1|NA
TGCGCCAGCAGCTCCCGGACTAGCGGGGGCTCCTACAATGAGCAGTTCTTC
CASSSRTSGGSYNEQFF
>TRBJ2-1|TRBD2|TRBV19|NA
TGTGTCAGTCCGGGACTACCCGGGGATGAGCAGTTCTTC
CVSPGLPGDEQFF
>TRBJ2-3|TRBD2|TRBV7-2|many
TGTGCCAGCAGCTTAGCGGAGGTACTAGCGGGAGAGGCAGATACGCAGTATTTT
CASSLAEVLAGEADTQYF
>TRBJ2-2|TRBD1|TRBV24-1|NA
TGTGCCACCAGTGATTTGCCCTATTCGGACAGGAGGAACACCGGGGAGCTGTTTTTT
CATSDLPYSDRRNTGELFF
>TRBJ2-7|TRBD2|TRBV7-8|many
TGTGCCAGCAGTTTTCCGGGACTAGCGGACTACGAGCAGTACTTC
CASSFPGLADYEQYF
>TRBJ2-2|NA|TRBV2|many
TGTGCCAGCCTGAGGGGTGCCGGGGAGCTGTTTTTT
CASLRGAGELFF
>TRBJ1-1|NA|TRBV7-9|many
TGTGCCAGCAGCTTAGAAGGGGGGGGCCTACCCGCAACGGCTTTCTTT
CASSLEGGGLPATAFF
>TRBJ2-7|TRBD2|TRBV3-1|few
TGTGCCAGCAGCCGCGCCGGGACTAGCGGTTACGAGCAGTACTTC
CASSRAGTSGYEQYF
>TRBJ2-1|TRBD2|TRBV27|NA
TGTGCCTGCAGTTTATTGGGACTAGCGGGCCAGAGCTCCTACAATGAGCAGTTCTTC
CACSLLGLAGQSSYNEQFF
>TRBJ2-5|NA|TRBV5-8|many
TGTGCCAGCAGCTTGATGGGCGGGTACCAAGAGACCCAGTACTTC
CASSLMGGYQETQYF
>TRBJ1-4|NA|TRBV18|NA
TGTGCCAGCTCACCAGGGCCGGGGGTTGAAAAACTGTTTTTT
CASSPGPGVEKLFF
>TRBJ2-1|NA|TRBV20-1|many
TGCAGTGCTAGAGGATATGGTGTGACCTCAACCTACAATGAGCAGTTCTTC
CSARGYGVTSTYNEQFF
>TRBJ2-3|TRBD2|TRBV13|few
TGTGCCAGCAGTTCCCATCAGCCTAGCGGGAACCTTCAAGATACGCAGTATTTT
CASSSHQPSGNLQDTQYF
>TRBJ1-1|NA|TRBV7-9|many
TGTGCCAGCAGCTTAGTAGGGCGGGGTAACACTGAAGCTTTCTTT
CASSLVGRGNTEAFF
>TRBJ1-5|TRBD1|TRBV2|many
TGTGCCAGCAGTGGGACAGGGGATCAGCCCCAGCATTTT
CASSGTGDQPQHF
>TRBJ2-2|TRBD2|TRBV12-3/TRBV12-4|few
TGTGCCAGCAGCATTACTAGCGGGAGTACCCTTTTGTCCGGGGAGCTGTTTTTT
CASSITSGSTLLSGELFF
>TRBJ2-1|NA|TRBV5-1|many
TGCGCCAGCAGCTTGTTGGACTACCCCAATGAGCAGTTCTTC
CASSLLDYPNEQFF
>TRBJ2-7|NA|TRBV18|NA
TGTGCCAGCTCACCAAGGCAGGGGTACCACGAGCAGTACTTC
CASSPRQGYHEQYF
>TRBJ1-1|TRBD1|TRBV10-2|NA
TGCGCCAGCGGTCAGGGGGCGACTGAAGCTTTCTTT
CASGQGATEAFF
>TRBJ2-2|NA|TRBV4-2|few
TGTGCCAGCAGCCAATTGAGGAGCACGAACACCGGGGAGCTGTTTTTT
CASSQLRSTNTGELFF
>TRBJ2-2|TRBD1|TRBV4-1|NA
TGCGCCAGCAGCCAAGGACAGGGTTTCACCGGGGAGCTGTTTTTT
CASSQGQGFTGELFF
>TRBJ2-2|TRBD1|TRBV15|many
TGTGCCACCAGCAGCGGCCCCGACAGGGCCCGGACCGGGGAGCTGTTTTTT
CATSSGPDRARTGELFF
>TRBJ2-2|NA|TRBV19|NA
TGTGCCAGTAAACGGGTCGGGGAGATATGGGCGAACACCGGGGAGCTGTTTTTT
CASKRVGEIWANTGELFF
>TRBJ1-3|TRBD1|TRBV18|NA
TGTGCCGGCTCACGTACAGGGGGACCTAACTCTGGAAACACCATATATTTT
CAGSRTGGPNSGNTIYF
>TRBJ2-1|NA|TRBV7-8|NA
TGTGCCAGCAGCTTCAAATCTTACAATGAGCAGTTCTTC
CASSFKSYNEQFF
>TRBJ2-7|NA|TRBV7-2|NA
TGTGCCAGCAGCTCAAGGACATGGAGCTCCTACGAGCAGTACTTC
CASSSRTWSSYEQYF
>TRBJ2-6|TRBD1|TRBV6-2/TRBV6-3|NA
TGTGCCAGCAGTTATTCACCGTATAAGACAGGGTTTGGGGCCAACGTCCTGACTTTC
CASSYSPYKTGFGANVLTF
>TRBJ2-7|NA|TRBV7-2|many
TGTGCCAGCAGCTTAGAATCGGGACAAGGCTACGAGCAGTACTTC
CASSLESGQGYEQYF
>TRBJ2-7|NA|TRBV6-1|many
TGTGCCAGCAGCGCCCCTGGGAATGTGCGGGACAAGAGGGTGGAGCAGTACTTC
CASSAPGNVRDKRVEQYF
>TRBJ2-7|NA|TRBV2|many
TGTGCCAGCAGTGACGGAGGGCACCTCTCCTACGAGCAGTACTTC
CASSDGGHLSYEQYF
>TRBJ1-5|NA|TRBV7-2|NA
TGTGCCAGCAGCTTAGTCGGGTTCGATCAGCCCCAGCATTTT
CASSLVGFDQPQHF
>TRBJ1-2|TRBD1|TRBV28|many
TGTGCCAGCAGCTACGGGACAGGTCTCTATGGCTACACCTTC
CASSYGTGLYGYTF
>TRBJ1-1|NA|TRBV12-3/TRBV12-4|many
TGTGCCAGCAGTTTCCGGGGGGCGGGGAACACTGAAGCTTTCTTT
CASSFRGAGNTEAFF
>TRBJ2-2|TRBD1|TRBV28|NA
TGTGCCAGCAGGGGACAGGGCGACGCCGGGGAGCTGTTTTTT
CASRGQGDAGELFF
>TRBJ2-7|NA|TRBV29-1|few
TGCAGCGTTGAAGGTACAGGCGATAGCTCCTACGAGCAGTACTTC
CSVEGTGDSSYEQYF
>TRBJ2-7|TRBD1|TRBV29-1|few
TGCAGCGTCGGGGGCTCGGGACAGGGGGCTTACGAGCAGTACTTC
CSVGGSGQGAYEQYF
>TRBJ2-3|NA|TRBV3-1|many
TGTGCCAGCAGCCAAACCATTGACTCAGTGACAGATACGCAGTATTTT
CASSQTIDSVTDTQYF
>TRBJ1-1|NA|TRBV12-3/TRBV12-4|few
TGTGCCAGCAGTTTGGAGTCTTCCCGGACTGAAGCTTTCTTT
CASSLESSRTEAFF
>TRBJ2-1|TRBD1|TRBV18|NA
TGTGCCAGCTCACCAAGGGACAGCCCCTACAATGAGCAGTTCTTC
CASSPRDSPYNEQFF
>TRBJ1-3|NA|TRBV28|many
TGTGCCAGCAGTCCGAGGGGAGGGCAGCGGGGAAACACCATATATTTT
CASSPRGGQRGNTIYF
>TRBJ1-2|NA|TRBV20-1|NA
TGCAGTGCTAGTAAAGGCAATGGCTACACCTTC
CSASKGNGYTF
>TRBJ2-7|NA|TRBV5-6|many
TGTGCCAGCAGCTTGGCGTCGGCAGGTTCGGCCGAGCAGTACTTC
CASSLASAGSAEQYF
>TRBJ2-3|NA|TRBV20-1|many
TGCAGTTCGGGGGCAGGGAGAGATACGCAGTATTTT
CSSGAGRDTQYF
>TRBJ2-1|NA|TRBV28|many
TGTGCCAGCAGTTCCCGGGGAGCGTACAATGAGCAGTTCTTC
CASSSRGAYNEQFF
>TRBJ1-1|NA|TRBV6-2/TRBV6-3|few
TGTGCCAGCAGATCGGCCACTGAAGCTTTCTTT
CASRSATEAFF
>TRBJ1-1|TRBD1|TRBV5-1|many
TGCGCCAGCAGCTTGCCCACAGGGGGCGGAATGAACACTGAAGCTTTCTTT
CASSLPTGGGMNTEAFF
>TRBJ2-1|NA|TRBV28|few
TGTGCCAGCCCGCCCTTGGAGGGAGTGATGGATGAGCAGTTCTTC
CASPPLEGVMDEQFF
>TRBJ2-3|TRBD2|TRBV20-1|many
TGCAGTGCCAGAGCACTAGCGGGCAGTGATACGCAGTATTTT
CSARALAGSDTQYF
>TRBJ2-3|TRBD1|TRBV2|many
TGTGCCAGCAGTGAAGGCGGCAGGGGGACAGATACGCAGTATTTT
CASSEGGRGTDTQYF
>TRBJ2-1|TRBD2|TRBV7-9|many
TGTGCCAGCAGCACCGGACTAGCGGGAGGGCTTGAGCAGTTCTTC
CASSTGLAGGLEQFF
>TRBJ1-1|NA|TRBV24-1|many
TGTGCCACCAGGCTTGTCAGTTTGAACACTGAAGCTTTCTTT
CATRLVSLNTEAFF
>TRBJ1-4|NA|TRBV28|NA
TGTGCCAGCACCCGTCGGGACAAGCGTGAAAAACTGTTTTTT
CASTRRDKREKLFF